The 18 T cell receptor beta chains given below trace back to one sample, sequenced in a study of CD8+ T cells in alopecia areata. The sequencing template was cDNA reverse transcribed from extracted RNA. Measured with immunoSEQ multiplex PCR; TCRdb has only the in-frame clones, and not every one. In the table there are 150,000 or so clones, 67% of which are singletons. Sequences were derived from CD8+ T cells sorted from blood, sampled at week 0. The source is a human donor with alopecia areata.

The chain links TRBV7-9 to TRBJ2-3; 7 bases map to TRBD1. The CDR3 is made up of 14 amino acids. The junction had 7 bases not matched to a gene; V was cut back by 5 bases and J by 5 bases. The V gene's germline CDR1 is SEHNR and CDR2 FQNEAQ (reference sequence). The CDR3 DNA sequence: TGTGCCAGCAGCCACAGGGGATCAGTAGATACGCAGTATTTT. Translating gives CASSHRGSVDTQYF.

This chain connects TRBV30 to TRBJ2-7, with a weak D call TRBD1 (5 bases). Germline V gene data show CDR1 as GTSNPN and CDR2 as SVGIG (reference sequence). The CDR3 runs 12 residues. Deletions cut 2 bases from V and 2 bases from J, with 7 bases between. CDR3: CAWSTGAYEQYF. The CDR3 DNA reads TGTGCCTGGAGTACAGGTGCCTACGAGCAGTACTTC.

The gene calls are TRBV7-2 and TRBJ1-2; D not certain. Germline V CDR1 and CDR2: SGHTA, FQGNSA. Trimming took off 3 bases at V and 3 bases at J, with 8 bases between the two ends. This CDR3 is built from 13 residues. The CDR3 sequence is CASSFLMDYGYTF. CDR3 coding DNA: TGTGCCAGCAGCTTTCTTATGGACTATGGCTACACCTTC.

This clone occurred a few times. V gene TRBV5-1 combines with J gene TRBJ2-7, with D maybe TRBD2 (7 bases). Germline-derived CDR1 and CDR2 are SGHRS and YFSETQ. V lost 6 bases, J lost 2 bases, and 15 bases lay in between. The CDR3 length is 14 residues. CDR3 in DNA: TGCGCCAGCACCCAGGCGGGGGCACCCTACGAGCAGTACTTC. Residues: CASTQAGAPYEQYF.

The V gene is TRBV19, the J gene TRBJ1-2; D call uncertain. With 10 bases removed from V and 4 bases from J, the gap between germline ends came to 16 bases. There are 13 residues in the CDR3. Germline V gene lookup returns CDR1 LNHDA and CDR2 SQIVND (reference sequence). The CDR3 protein is CATPVDGPYGYTF. The CDR3 DNA reads as TGTGCCACACCGGTGGACGGGCCCTATGGCTACACCTTC.

Regarding this clone: An end of the junction differs from the germline gene, which may be a read error. The CDR3 is CASSLGGSYNEQFF. CDR3 DNA sequence: TGTGCTAGCAGCTTAGGGGGCAGTTACAATGAGCAGTTCTTC. V gene TRBV7-7 combines with J gene TRBJ2-1; 7 bases match TRBD1. The CDR3 has 14 amino acids. Germline V CDR1 and CDR2: SSHAT, FNYEAQ (reference sequence).

This chain uses TRBV15 with TRBJ1-5; D perhaps matches TRBD1 (5 bases). Germline-derived CDR1 and CDR2 are LNHNV and YYDKDF (reference sequence). This CDR3 comprises 13 residues. Trimming removed 2 bases from V and 7 bases from J, with 9 bases in between. CDR3 nucleotide sequence: TGTGCCACCAGCAGACAGGGAGGCCAGCCCCAGCATTTT. The encoded protein is CATSRQGGQPQHF.

A note on this clone: Within the sample, other DNA sequences also encode this same CDR3. This chain connects TRBV30 to TRBJ2-3; D is uncertain. The V and J ends lost 0 bases and 0 bases respectively, with 7 bases between them. Germline V CDR1 and CDR2: GTSNPN, SVGIG (reference sequence). This CDR3 region has 14 residues. CDR3 amino acids: CAWSVGSSTDTQYF. CDR3 DNA: TGTGCCTGGAGTGTCGGATCTAGCACAGATACGCAGTATTTT.

V usage is TRBV21-1 and J usage is TRBJ2-5. TRBV21-1 is a pseudogene locus. The CDR3 is 16 amino acids. The CDR3: CASSTSGWGKQETQYF. The CDR3 coding sequence is TGTGCCAGCAGCACCTCTGGATGGGGGAAACAAGAGACCCAGTACTTC.

V is TRBV19 and J is TRBJ2-2, with D hard to call. The germline gives CDR1 LNHDA, CDR2 SQIVND (reference sequence). There are 15 residues in the CDR3. The V end was cut by 3 bases, the J end by 3 bases, with 11 bases between. The CDR3 loop reads CASSIWAEYTGELFF. In nucleotides, the CDR3 is TGTGCCAGTAGTATCTGGGCGGAGTACACCGGGGAGCTGTTTTTT. The variable domain in full, completed from reference TRBV19 and TRBJ2-2, reads DGGITQSPKYLFRKEGQNVTLSCEQNLNHDAMYWYRQDPGQGLRLIYYSQIVNDFQKGDIAEGYSVSREKKESFPLTVTSAQKNPTAFYLCASSIWAEYTGELFFGEGSRLTVL.

The sample holds a few counts of this clone. The V call is TRBV4-1, the J call TRBJ2-2, with D perhaps matching TRBD2 (5 bases). The V gene's germline CDR1 is MGHRA and CDR2 YSYEKL. V dropped 4 bases and J dropped 2 bases, with 8 bases sitting between them. CDR3 length: 14 residues. Here the CDR3 reads CASSPGVNTGELFF. The CDR3 coding sequence is TGCGCCAGCAGCCCCGGGGTTAACACCGGGGAGCTGTTTTTT.

The genes are TRBV29-1 and TRBJ2-7; 9 nucleotides line up with TRBD1. Germline CDR1 and CDR2: SQVTM and ANQGSEA. The CDR3 contains 17 residues. J lost 5 bases, V lost 0 bases, and 14 bases had no gene match. Here the CDR3 reads CSVEDSRGGTGWNEQYF. DNA for the CDR3: TGCAGCGTTGAAGATTCCCGCGGCGGGACAGGGTGGAACGAGCAGTACTTC.

This CDR3 reads CASSFGYGYTF. CDR3 in DNA: TGTGCCAGCAGTTTTGGCTATGGCTACACCTTC. This rearrangement joins TRBV27 to TRBJ1-2; D is unresolved. V lost 3 bases and J lost 4, with 3 bases in between. The CDR3 has 11 amino acids. The germline V gene encodes CDR1 MNHEY and CDR2 SMNVEV (reference sequence).

Concerning this clone itself: The sample has other DNA sequences that encode this CDR3 too. This chain joins TRBV6-5 and TRBJ2-3, with D uncertain. Trimming left V 0 bases short and J 6 bases short, with 4 bases between. CDR3 size: 12 residues. Germline V CDR1 and CDR2: MNHEY, SVGAGI. The CDR3 region is CASSYSGDTQYF. CDR3 sequence (DNA): TGTGCCAGCAGTTACTCGGGTGATACGCAGTATTTT.

This rearrangement joins TRBV9 to TRBJ1-6; 8 bases are shared with TRBD1. The CDR3 spans 15 residues. Germline assignment: CDR1 SGDLS and CDR2 YYNGEE. V gave up 2 bases and J gave up 7 bases; unmatched junction bases: 5. CDR3 protein: CASSVAGGRNSPLHF. Written as DNA, the CDR3 is TGTGCCAGCAGCGTGGCAGGGGGCCGGAATTCACCCCTCCACTTT.

The genes are TRBV7-9 and TRBJ2-7; D may be TRBD1 or TRBD2 (5 bases each). Germline V gene data show CDR1 as SEHNR and CDR2 as FQNEAQ (reference sequence). Trimming took off 5 bases at V and 3 bases at J, with 14 bases between the two ends. The CDR3 extends over 14 amino acids. The CDR3: CASSPPGRSYEQYF. CDR3 coding DNA: TGTGCCAGCAGCCCCCCGGGACGGAGCTACGAGCAGTACTTC.

The chain is built from TRBV6-5 and TRBJ2-2; D not certain. Trimming took 4 bases from V and 3 from J, leaving 3 bases between them. CDR1 is MNHEY and CDR2 is SVGAGI in the germline V gene. CDR3 length equals 12 residues. The CDR3 here is CASSFYTGELFF. As DNA, the CDR3 is TGTGCCAGCAGTTTTTACACCGGGGAGCTGTTTTTT.

The chain combines TRBV7-6 with TRBJ2-1, with TRBD1 as a possible D gene (6 bases). The V and J ends lost 5 bases and 9 bases respectively, with 11 bases between them. In germline, CDR1 is SGHVS, CDR2 FNYEAQ. CDR3 length equals 12 residues. The CDR3 DNA is TGTGCCAGCAGCCACAGGGACACTGAGCAGTTCTTC. Amino acid sequence: CASSHRDTEQFF.